Below are 29 T cell receptor beta chains sequenced from a single sample in a study of blood T cell repertoires in COVID-19. Here immunoSEQ multiplex PCR was the method, and the copy in TCRdb shows in-frame clones only, minus some. Here the sample spans a few hundred thousand clones, roughly four fifths being singletons. The sample was peripheral blood. The receptor source for this set is a woman in her seventies with COVID-19, enrolled during active disease.

This clone has just one count. This sequence joins TRBV5-4 and TRBJ1-2; 10 bases match TRBD1. Per germline, CDR1 SGHNT and CDR2 YYREEE (reference sequence). The CDR3 is 14 residues long. The ends lost 4 bases at V and 7 bases at J; junction bases unmatched: 7. Here the CDR3 reads CASSTPGTGAGYTF. DNA of the CDR3: TGTGCCAGCAGCACCCCCGGGACAGGGGCTGGCTACACCTTC. The whole variable domain, remainder taken from reference TRBV5-4 and TRBJ1-2, is ETGVTQSPTHLIKTRGQQVTLRCSSQSGHNTVSWYQQALGQGPQFIFQYYREEENGRGNFPPRFSGLQFPNYSSELNVNALELDDSALYLCASSTPGTGAGYTFGSGTRLTVV.

This clone was counted a few times. The chain recombines TRBV5-1 with TRBJ2-7, with 7 bases fitting TRBD2. Germline V gives CDR1 SGHRS, CDR2 YFSETQ. V gave up 3 bases and J gave up 0 bases; unmatched junction bases: 9. The CDR3 covers 16 residues. CDR3 bases: TGCGCCAGCAGCTCCGGAGGTAGCGGGCCCTCCTACGAGCAGTACTTC. Its protein is CASSSGGSGPSYEQYF.

The chain employs TRBV5-1 and TRBJ2-1, with a weak D call TRBD2 (6 bases). Deletions cut 4 bases from V and 8 bases from J, with 22 bases between. CDR1 SGHRS and CDR2 YFSETQ come from the germline V gene. The CDR3 totals 16 residues. CDR3 in DNA: TGCGCCAGCAGCCTATCGGGGGATGGGTTAGTCGATGAGCAGTTCTTC. Translation: CASSLSGDGLVDEQFF.

This sequence joins TRBV2 and TRBJ1-1; 9 bases agree with TRBD1. Germline V gives CDR1 SNHLY, CDR2 FYNNEI. The CDR3 runs to 14 residues. Trimming took 8 bases from V and 4 from J; bases not matched to a gene: 8. CDR3 in DNA: TGTGCCAGCCATTCACAGGGGGCCGTCACTGAAGCTTTCTTT. This encodes CASHSQGAVTEAFF.

This chain links TRBV20-1 with TRBJ2-7; 7 positions match TRBD1. In germline, CDR1 is DFQATT, CDR2 SNEGSKA (reference sequence). The CDR3 spans 11 residues. J gave up 6 bases and V 5 bases, and 4 bases lay outside the gene matches. The CDR3 loop is CSARQGSEQYF. In nucleotides, the CDR3 is TGCAGTGCTCGACAGGGAAGCGAGCAGTACTTC.

The genes are TRBV9 and TRBJ2-2; weak D call: TRBD1 (6 bases). Germline loops: CDR1 SGDLS, CDR2 YYNGEE. Deletions cut 0 bases from V and 2 bases from J, with 8 bases between. The CDR3 length is 15 residues. The CDR3 sequence is CASSVEGQNTGELFF. The CDR3 nucleotides read TGTGCCAGCAGCGTAGAGGGACAAAACACCGGGGAGCTGTTTTTT.

The chain uses TRBV4-3 and TRBJ1-2; D is uncertain. The V gene lost 3 bases and the J gene lost 6 bases, with 20 bases spanning the gap. The V gene's germline CDR1 is LGHNA and CDR2 YSLEER. The CDR3 has 16 amino acids. CDR3 region: CASSHSGRDGLNGYTF. The CDR3 DNA sequence: TGCGCCAGCAGCCATTCCGGACGGGATGGGTTGAATGGCTACACCTTC.

V and J are TRBV18 and TRBJ1-2, with TRBD1 matching 12 bases. Germline CDR1 reads KGHSH; CDR2 reads LQKENI. J gave up 6 bases and V 6 bases, and 8 bases lay outside the gene matches. The CDR3 length is 15 residues. The CDR3 reads CASSPGQGAWDGYTF. CDR3 DNA sequence: TGTGCCAGCTCCCCGGGACAGGGGGCGTGGGATGGCTACACCTTC.

This chain uses TRBV27 with TRBJ2-5, with 8 positions matching TRBD2. The V gene's germline CDR1 is MNHEY and CDR2 SMNVEV (reference sequence). CDR3 length equals 16 residues. Trimming at V came to 0 bases and at J to 5 bases, leaving 8 bases not matched to a gene. This CDR3 is CASSLSRAGAQETQYF. CDR3 DNA sequence: TGTGCCAGCAGTTTATCCCGAGCGGGAGCCCAGGAGACCCAGTACTTC.

V and J are TRBV6-1 and TRBJ2-7, with D tentatively TRBD2 (5 bases). The germline V gene encodes CDR1 MNHNS and CDR2 SASEGT. CDR3 length: 12 residues. V lost 6 bases and J lost 10, with 16 bases in between. The CDR3 sequence: CASSRDTLAQYF. The CDR3 nucleotides are TGTGCCAGCAGCCGGGATACACTGGCCCAGTACTTC.

The table lists this clone with a few counts. The V and J genes are TRBV10-3 and TRBJ2-7; 13 nucleotides match TRBD2. CDR3 size: 15 residues. The germline V gene has CDR1 ENHRY and CDR2 SYGVKD. V lost 3 bases to trimming and J lost 3 bases; unmatched junction nucleotides: 2. The CDR3 sequence is CAISDGTSGNYEQYF. The CDR3 DNA is TGTGCCATCAGTGATGGGACTAGCGGGAACTACGAGCAGTACTTC.

The CDR3 protein is CASSRDRGTPTAFF. In DNA form, the CDR3 reads TGTGCCAGCAGCCGGGACAGGGGCACACCCACAGCTTTCTTT. V and J are TRBV6-5 and TRBJ1-1, with TRBD1 matching over 10 bases. With 6 bases clipped from V and 10 bases from J, the junction kept 11 bases outside the gene matches. The CDR3 covers 14 residues. CDR1 is MNHEY and CDR2 is SVGAGI in the germline V gene.

V usage is TRBV27 and J usage is TRBJ1-5, with TRBD1 identical over 8 bases. The V gene's germline CDR1 is MNHEY and CDR2 SMNVEV (reference sequence). This CDR3 has 16 residues. The V gene end was trimmed by 5 bases and the J gene end by 4 bases; junction bases not matched to a gene: 10. In DNA form, the CDR3 reads TGTGCCAGCAGTCCCCGGACAGGGAGAGGGAATCAGCCCCAGCATTTT. The encoded protein is CASSPRTGRGNQPQHF.

J is TRBJ2-7 and V is TRBV6-2 or TRBV6-3; 10 nucleotides agree with TRBD2. The CDR3 length is 15 residues. V was pared by 5 bases and J by 5 bases, with 9 bases of the junction left unmatched. In germline, CDR1 is MNHEY, CDR2 SVGEGT. The CDR3 DNA reads TGTGCCAGCAGTCCCCTAGCGGGAGTCCCCCACGAGCAGTACTTC. Amino acids: CASSPLAGVPHEQYF.

The chain is built from TRBV5-1 and TRBJ1-1; 9 bases match TRBD1. This CDR3 contains 14 residues. Germline CDR1 SGHRS, CDR2 YFSETQ. Trimming removed 4 bases from V and 6 bases from J; junction bases left unmatched: 7. The DNA of the CDR3 is TGCGCCAGCAGCCTCCCAGGGACAGGGTCTGAAGCTTTCTTT. This encodes CASSLPGTGSEAFF.

The chain couples TRBV5-1 to TRBJ2-5; D perhaps matches TRBD1 (6 bases). The CDR3 totals 14 residues. Trimming cost V 7 bases and J 1 base, with 14 bases left between them. CDR1 and CDR2 from the germline V gene are SGHRS and YFSETQ. The CDR3 region is CASSQGSTQETQYF. CDR3 DNA: TGCGCCAGCTCGCAGGGGTCGACCCAAGAGACCCAGTACTTC. Drawing the rest from reference TRBV5-1 and TRBJ2-5, the complete variable domain is KAGVTQTPRYLIKTRGQQVTLSCSPISGHRSVSWYQQTPGQGLQFLFEYFSETQRNKGNFPGRFSGRQFSNSRSEMNVSTLELGDSALYLCASSQGSTQETQYFGPGTRLLVL.

This clone was seen only a few times. The rearrangement uses TRBV7-2 and TRBJ2-1; 12 bases match TRBD2. The J segment lost 7 bases and the V segment lost 3 bases, leaving 4 bases of the junction unmatched. This CDR3 is 15 amino acids long. Germline V gene lookup returns CDR1 SGHTA and CDR2 FQGNSA. This CDR3 is CASSFRTSGTNEQFF. The CDR3 bases are TGTGCCAGCAGCTTCCGGACTAGCGGGACAAATGAGCAGTTCTTC.

The rearrangement joins TRBV6-6 to TRBJ1-1; TRBD1 is a possible D gene (5 bases). This CDR3 is 15 amino acids long. V was clipped by 6 bases and J by 5 bases, with 19 bases between them. CDR1 and CDR2 (germline): MNHNY, SVGAGI (reference sequence). CDR3 amino acids: CASRPSFRDRTEAFF. CDR3 sequence (DNA): TGTGCCAGCAGACCGTCCTTCAGGGATCGGACTGAAGCTTTCTTT.

CDR3 in DNA: TGTGCCAGTATCCCACCCCTTAACAGGGGGCCTTCACAAAATAATTCACCCCTCCACTTT. Its protein is CASIPPLNRGPSQNNSPLHF. The chain is built from TRBV19 and TRBJ1-6, with 9 bases matching TRBD1. The length of the CDR3 is 20 residues. V shed 7 bases and J 5 bases; nucleotides not matched to a gene: 21. CDR1 and CDR2 (germline): LNHDA, SQIVND (reference sequence). Filled out from reference TRBV19 and TRBJ1-6, the complete variable domain reads DGGITQSPKYLFRKEGQNVTLSCEQNLNHDAMYWYRQDPGQGLRLIYYSQIVNDFQKGDIAEGYSVSREKKESFPLTVTSAQKNPTAFYLCASIPPLNRGPSQNNSPLHFGNGTRLTVT.

This clone has a handful of counts. The V call is TRBV11-1, the J call TRBJ2-7, with TRBD2 identical over 8 bases. This CDR3 contains 14 residues. CDR1 is SGHAT and CDR2 is FQDESV in the germline V gene (reference sequence). V trimming: 3 bases; J trimming: 2 bases; junction bases outside the gene matches: 3. CDR3 coding DNA: TGTGCCAGCAGCTTTCGCGGGGGGACCTACGAGCAGTACTTC. It yields the protein CASSFRGGTYEQYF.

This clone was detected a few times. The chain links TRBV7-9 to TRBJ1-3; D not certain. Germline V CDR1 and CDR2: SEHNR, FQNEAQ (reference sequence). This CDR3 has 13 amino acids. V was trimmed by 3 bases and J by 1 base, leaving 4 bases between them. The CDR3 sequence is CASSFGSGNTIYF. The CDR3 bases are TGTGCCAGCAGCTTCGGGTCTGGAAACACCATATATTTT. Filled out from reference TRBV7-9 and TRBJ1-3, the complete variable domain reads DTGVSQNPRHKITKRGQNVTFRCDPISEHNRLYWYRQTLGQGPEFLTYFQNEAQLEKSRLLSDRFSAERPKGSFSTLEIQRTEQGDSAMYLCASSFGSGNTIYFGEGSWLTVV.

The chain employs TRBV2 and TRBJ2-1; perhaps TRBD1 as D (5 bases). The length of the CDR3 is 14 residues. Germline CDR1 SNHLY, CDR2 FYNNEI. V was pared by 4 bases and J by 9 bases, with 16 bases between. The CDR3 nucleotides read TGTGCCAGCAGTGCCCTCCTCGACAGAAGTGAGCAGTTCTTC. Translation: CASSALLDRSEQFF.

The V and J genes are TRBV6-2 or TRBV6-3 and TRBJ2-7, with unresolved D. This CDR3 has 16 amino acids. Between the trimmed V and J ends, which lost 2 bases and 0 bases, there was a span of 14 bases. CDR1 MNHEY and CDR2 SVGEGT come from the germline V gene. The CDR3 nucleotides are TGTGCCAGCAGTTACCCCGACTCGTGGAGCTCCTACGAGCAGTACTTC. This translates into CASSYPDSWSSYEQYF.

This chain uses TRBV5-1 with TRBJ1-2, with 7 bases that match TRBD1. The V gene end was trimmed by 0 bases and the J gene end by 8 bases; junction bases not matched to a gene: 7. The CDR3 covers 14 residues. Germline V gene data show CDR1 as SGHRS and CDR2 as YFSETQ. CDR3 bases: TGCGCCAGCAGCTTGGAGACAGGGTCGGGGGGCTACACCTTC. Its protein is CASSLETGSGGYTF.

The rearrangement uses TRBV19 and TRBJ1-5; 8 bases are shared with TRBD1. The CDR3 extends over 15 amino acids. Germline V lookup: CDR1 LNHDA, CDR2 SQIVND (reference sequence). Trimming removed 5 bases from V and 5 bases from J; junction bases left unmatched: 8. The CDR3 region is CASSVDRGAYQPQHF. CDR3 nucleotides: TGTGCCAGTAGTGTTGACAGGGGTGCATATCAGCCCCAGCATTTT.

The rearrangement uses TRBV2 and TRBJ2-2; D is uncertain. The CDR3 spans 13 residues. V lost 3 bases, J lost 7 bases, and 9 bases lay in between. Germline V lookup: CDR1 SNHLY, CDR2 FYNNEI. This CDR3 is CASSDRLDGELFF. Here the CDR3 DNA reads TGTGCCAGCAGTGACAGGTTGGACGGGGAGCTGTTTTTT.

The CDR3 DNA reads TGTGCCTGGTCTGACAGGGGTACCGGGGAGCTGTTTTTT. Translation gives CAWSDRGTGELFF. This sequence joins TRBV30 and TRBJ2-2, with 8 bases lining up with TRBD1. This CDR3 is built from 13 residues. V lost 5 bases, J lost 5 bases, and 4 bases stayed unmatched. Germline V lookup: CDR1 GTSNPN, CDR2 SVGIG (reference sequence).

The chain employs TRBV3-1 (or the pseudogene TRBV3-2) and TRBJ2-3, with D maybe TRBD2 (6 bases). The germline V and J ends were trimmed by 3 bases and 1 base, with 11 bases remaining between them. Looked up from germline, CDR1 is LGHDT and CDR2 is YNNKEL (reference sequence). CDR3 length: 15 amino acids. Written as DNA, the CDR3 is TGTGCCAGCAGCCAGACCGGAGGGGGCACAGATACGCAGTATTTT. Residues: CASSQTGGGTDTQYF.

The rearrangement joins TRBV5-1 to TRBJ1-4; perhaps TRBD1 as D (6 bases). V was pared by 4 bases and J by 5 bases, with 15 bases between. This CDR3 contains 15 residues. Germline lookup yields CDR1 SGHRS and CDR2 YFSETQ. The CDR3 sequence: CASSVGGGWNEKLFF. Written as DNA, the CDR3 is TGCGCCAGCAGCGTCGGTGGGGGCTGGAATGAAAAACTGTTTTTT.